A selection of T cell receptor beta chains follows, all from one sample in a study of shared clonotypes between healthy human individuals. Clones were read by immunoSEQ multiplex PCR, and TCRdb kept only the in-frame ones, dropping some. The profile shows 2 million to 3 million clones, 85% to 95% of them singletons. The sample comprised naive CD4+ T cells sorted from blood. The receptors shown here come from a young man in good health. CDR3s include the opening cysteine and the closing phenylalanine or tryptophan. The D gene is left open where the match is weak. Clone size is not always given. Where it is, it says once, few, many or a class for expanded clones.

CDR3nt: TGCGCCAGCCAACAAGGGCCGATCGCTGGAAACACCATATATTTT
CDR3aa: CASQQGPIAGNTIYF
j_gene: TRBJ1-3
v_gene: TRBV5-1
abundance: NA
d_gene: NA

CDR3nt: TGTGCCAGCAGAGTAAACAGGGTTGGGGAGCTGTTTTTT
CDR3aa: CASRVNRVGELFF
j_gene: TRBJ2-2
v_gene: TRBV2
abundance: NA
d_gene: NA

CDR3nt: TGTGCCAGCAGCTTAAGCCTAGCGGGGGGAGCGGGGGCCAACGTCCTGACTTTC
CDR3aa: CASSLSLAGGAGANVLTF
j_gene: TRBJ2-6
v_gene: TRBV7-2
abundance: NA
d_gene: TRBD2

CDR3nt: TGCGCCAGCAGCCCCCCCACCGGGGAGCTGTTTTTT
CDR3aa: CASSPPTGELFF
j_gene: TRBJ2-2
v_gene: TRBV10-1
abundance: NA
d_gene: NA

CDR3nt: TGTGCCAGCTCACCACCGGGACGCCAGGGGACTGAAGCTTTCTTT
CDR3aa: CASSPPGRQGTEAFF
j_gene: TRBJ1-1
v_gene: TRBV18
abundance: NA
d_gene: NA

CDR3nt: TGTGCCAGCAGCTCCTGGACTGACCTTCGGGGCTACACCTTC
CDR3aa: CASSSWTDLRGYTF
j_gene: TRBJ1-2
v_gene: TRBV7-2
abundance: NA
d_gene: NA

CDR3nt: TGTGCCAGCAGTAGCTCCCAGGTCAACACCGGGGAGCTGTTTTTT
CDR3aa: CASSSSQVNTGELFF
j_gene: TRBJ2-2
v_gene: TRBV2
abundance: once
d_gene: NA

CDR3nt: TGTGCCAGCAGTGGGGGGACGTATGCCAGGGGCTACACCTTC
CDR3aa: CASSGGTYARGYTF
j_gene: TRBJ1-2
v_gene: TRBV6-1
abundance: NA
d_gene: NA

CDR3nt: TGTGCCAGCAGCGTAGGGAGCGGGGGCCTTAACACAGATACGCAGTATTTT
CDR3aa: CASSVGSGGLNTDTQYF
j_gene: TRBJ2-3
v_gene: TRBV9
abundance: NA
d_gene: TRBD2

CDR3nt: TGCGCCAGCAGCCTGGACAGGGGCGGTGTGGGCTACACCTTC
CDR3aa: CASSLDRGGVGYTF
j_gene: TRBJ1-2
v_gene: TRBV5-1
abundance: NA
d_gene: TRBD1

CDR3nt: TGTGCCAGCAGCTTAGGGGGCGGGGGTTTCCTCTACGAGCAGTACTTC
CDR3aa: CASSLGGGGFLYEQYF
j_gene: TRBJ2-7
v_gene: TRBV7-6
abundance: NA
d_gene: TRBD2

CDR3nt: TGTGCCAGCAGCCTTCGTCCCGGGACAGGGCCCATAGGTGAGCAGTTCTTC
CDR3aa: CASSLRPGTGPIGEQFF
j_gene: TRBJ2-1
v_gene: TRBV9
abundance: NA
d_gene: TRBD1

CDR3nt: TGTGCCAGCAGCGTAGAGTGGGTCAATCCGGGAAACACCATATATTTT
CDR3aa: CASSVEWVNPGNTIYF
j_gene: TRBJ1-3
v_gene: TRBV9
abundance: NA
d_gene: NA

CDR3nt: TGTGCCAGCAGTTTAACGATGAGCTCCTATAATTCACCCCTCCACTTT
CDR3aa: CASSLTMSSYNSPLHF
j_gene: TRBJ1-6
v_gene: TRBV6-5
abundance: NA
d_gene: NA

CDR3nt: TGCGCCAGCAGCTTCCAACAGGCCTATAATTCACCCCTCCACTTT
CDR3aa: CASSFQQAYNSPLHF
j_gene: TRBJ1-6
v_gene: TRBV5-1
abundance: NA
d_gene: NA

CDR3nt: TGTGCCAGCAGCCAAGAATCGGGGTTCTATAATTCACCCCTCCACTTT
CDR3aa: CASSQESGFYNSPLHF
j_gene: TRBJ1-6
v_gene: TRBV4-2
abundance: NA
d_gene: NA

CDR3nt: TGCGCCAGCATTGACCCCCTCAACACAGATACGCAGTATTTT
CDR3aa: CASIDPLNTDTQYF
j_gene: TRBJ2-3
v_gene: TRBV10-2
abundance: NA
d_gene: NA

CDR3nt: TGTGCCAGCAGTTACTCGGGACAGGGGATCTACGAGCAGTACTTC
CDR3aa: CASSYSGQGIYEQYF
j_gene: TRBJ2-7
v_gene: TRBV6-5
abundance: NA
d_gene: TRBD1

CDR3nt: TGTGCCAGCAGCTTTTGGGACAGGGCCTATCTCTATGGCTACACCTTC
CDR3aa: CASSFWDRAYLYGYTF
j_gene: TRBJ1-2
v_gene: TRBV5-6
abundance: NA
d_gene: TRBD1

CDR3nt: TGCGCCAGCAGCCCACTAGCGGGAGTTTACAATGAGCAGTTCTTC
CDR3aa: CASSPLAGVYNEQFF
j_gene: TRBJ2-1
v_gene: TRBV4-1
abundance: NA
d_gene: TRBD2

CDR3nt: TGTGCCAGCAGTGGTTTGGGGACAGACCTCTACGAGCAGTACTTC
CDR3aa: CASSGLGTDLYEQYF
j_gene: TRBJ2-7
v_gene: TRBV6-1
abundance: NA
d_gene: TRBD1

CDR3nt: TGTGCCAGCAGCCTTGGACAGGGGGCGACTAATGAAAAACTGTTTTTT
CDR3aa: CASSLGQGATNEKLFF
j_gene: TRBJ1-4
v_gene: TRBV9
abundance: NA
d_gene: TRBD1

CDR3nt: TGTGCCAGCAGCTTAAACAGGGGGACTGAAGCTTTCTTT
CDR3aa: CASSLNRGTEAFF
j_gene: TRBJ1-1
v_gene: TRBV13
abundance: NA
d_gene: TRBD1

CDR3nt: TGTGCCAGCAGCCTTGGACAGCCGGCAGTGGGCTACACCTTC
CDR3aa: CASSLGQPAVGYTF
j_gene: TRBJ1-2
v_gene: TRBV5-5
abundance: NA
d_gene: NA

CDR3nt: TGTGCCAGCAGAGGTTCTAGCGGGAGCTACAATGAGCAGTTCTTC
CDR3aa: CASRGSSGSYNEQFF
j_gene: TRBJ2-1
v_gene: TRBV6-5
abundance: NA
d_gene: TRBD2

CDR3nt: TGTGCCTGGTCACCGGGGTCAGGCTCATCACCCCTCCACTTT
CDR3aa: CAWSPGSGSSPLHF
j_gene: TRBJ1-6
v_gene: TRBV30
abundance: NA
d_gene: NA

CDR3nt: TGTGCCAGCAGCTCCCGGACAGGGGTTTCTGAAAAACTGTTTTTT
CDR3aa: CASSSRTGVSEKLFF
j_gene: TRBJ1-4
v_gene: TRBV5-6
abundance: NA
d_gene: TRBD1

CDR3nt: TGCGCCAGCAGCCTGGAACTAGCGGGAGGCGGCGAGCAGTTCTTC
CDR3aa: CASSLELAGGGEQFF
j_gene: TRBJ2-1
v_gene: TRBV5-1
abundance: NA
d_gene: TRBD2

CDR3nt: TGTGCCAGCAGCGAGCGGGGACTAGCCGGGGCCGAGACCCAGTACTTC
CDR3aa: CASSERGLAGAETQYF
j_gene: TRBJ2-5
v_gene: TRBV9
abundance: NA
d_gene: TRBD2

CDR3nt: TGTGCCAGCAGCTTGGCCTTACAGACGGCCTCTAGCACAGATACGCAGTATTTT
CDR3aa: CASSLALQTASSTDTQYF
j_gene: TRBJ2-3
v_gene: TRBV5-8
abundance: NA
d_gene: NA

CDR3nt: TGTGCCAGCAGTTCCGGGACTAGCGGGAGCAATCAGTTCTTC
CDR3aa: CASSSGTSGSNQFF
j_gene: TRBJ2-1
v_gene: TRBV2
abundance: NA
d_gene: TRBD2

CDR3nt: TGTGCCAGCAGCTCTGACAGCTACACTGAAGCTTTCTTT
CDR3aa: CASSSDSYTEAFF
j_gene: TRBJ1-1
v_gene: TRBV7-3
abundance: NA
d_gene: NA

CDR3nt: TGTGCCAGCAGCCCCCAGGGACTAGCGGGAGGATTAGATACGCAGTATTTT
CDR3aa: CASSPQGLAGGLDTQYF
j_gene: TRBJ2-3
v_gene: TRBV11-3
abundance: NA
d_gene: TRBD2

CDR3nt: TGTGCCAGCAGCTTAGTTGGGGGAGTGGCAGATACGCAGTATTTT
CDR3aa: CASSLVGGVADTQYF
j_gene: TRBJ2-3
v_gene: TRBV7-2
abundance: NA
d_gene: NA

CDR3nt: TGTGCCAGCAGCTTATGGACAGGGGGGGCGTATGAGCAGTTCTTC
CDR3aa: CASSLWTGGAYEQFF
j_gene: TRBJ2-1
v_gene: TRBV7-3
abundance: NA
d_gene: TRBD1

CDR3nt: TGTGCCAGCAGCTTCGTACTACAGGGAGGCGGTGGAAACACCATATATTTT
CDR3aa: CASSFVLQGGGGNTIYF
j_gene: TRBJ1-3
v_gene: TRBV7-9
abundance: NA
d_gene: NA

CDR3nt: TGTGCCAGCAGGCGGACTAGCGGCACCGGGGAGCTGTTTTTT
CDR3aa: CASRRTSGTGELFF
j_gene: TRBJ2-2
v_gene: TRBV5-4
abundance: NA
d_gene: TRBD2

CDR3nt: TGTGCCAGCAGCTTGGGGACGTCCAATGAGCAGTTCTTC
CDR3aa: CASSLGTSNEQFF
j_gene: TRBJ2-1
v_gene: TRBV5-6
abundance: NA
d_gene: NA

CDR3nt: TGTGCCATCGCCGGCGGTAGGAACACAGATACGCAGTATTTT
CDR3aa: CAIAGGRNTDTQYF
j_gene: TRBJ2-3
v_gene: TRBV10-3
abundance: NA
d_gene: NA

CDR3nt: TGTGCCAGCCGCCGTAACAGAAACTATGGCTACACCTTC
CDR3aa: CASRRNRNYGYTF
j_gene: TRBJ1-2
v_gene: TRBV6-5
abundance: once
d_gene: NA

CDR3nt: TGTGCCAGCAGCCCGAGGACAGAGCTTAGCAATCAGCCCCAGCATTTT
CDR3aa: CASSPRTELSNQPQHF
j_gene: TRBJ1-5
v_gene: TRBV7-9
abundance: NA
d_gene: NA

CDR3nt: TGCGCCAGCAGCCCTGGACTAGCGGACTCCTACGAGCAGTACTTC
CDR3aa: CASSPGLADSYEQYF
j_gene: TRBJ2-7
v_gene: TRBV5-1
abundance: NA
d_gene: TRBD2

CDR3nt: TGTGCCAGCAGCGTAGAGGGCGGGGGGTTCGGCGAGCAGTACTTC
CDR3aa: CASSVEGGGFGEQYF
j_gene: TRBJ2-7
v_gene: TRBV9
abundance: NA
d_gene: TRBD2

CDR3nt: TGTGCCAGCAGTTACGGAGACGGGAACACCGGGGAGCTGTTTTTT
CDR3aa: CASSYGDGNTGELFF
j_gene: TRBJ2-2
v_gene: TRBV6-6
abundance: NA
d_gene: NA

CDR3nt: TGTGCCAGCAGTGAACCGCGGGGGATCCAAGAGACCCAGTACTTC
CDR3aa: CASSEPRGIQETQYF
j_gene: TRBJ2-5
v_gene: TRBV25-1
abundance: once
d_gene: TRBD2

CDR3nt: TGTGCCAGCAGCAGCGGATGGCAAGCCTACAATGAGCAGTTCTTC
CDR3aa: CASSSGWQAYNEQFF
j_gene: TRBJ2-1
v_gene: TRBV6-5
abundance: NA
d_gene: NA

CDR3nt: TGTGCCAGCAGAGGTAGCCTGGGACAGCCGAACACTGAAGCTTTCTTT
CDR3aa: CASRGSLGQPNTEAFF
j_gene: TRBJ1-1
v_gene: TRBV28
abundance: NA
d_gene: TRBD1

CDR3nt: TGTGCCAGCTCACCAAGTCGGACGGCCTATGAAGCTTTCTTT
CDR3aa: CASSPSRTAYEAFF
j_gene: TRBJ1-1
v_gene: TRBV18
abundance: few
d_gene: NA

CDR3nt: TGTGCCAGCAGCCGGGGAGGACTAGCGGGACCTTCGTCCTCGGGAGAGACCCAGTACTTC
CDR3aa: CASSRGGLAGPSSSGETQYF
j_gene: TRBJ2-5
v_gene: TRBV5-4
abundance: NA
d_gene: TRBD2

CDR3nt: TGTGCCAGCAGCTTACCCCGGGACACGGGCTACGAGCAGTACTTC
CDR3aa: CASSLPRDTGYEQYF
j_gene: TRBJ2-7
v_gene: TRBV7-2
abundance: NA
d_gene: NA

CDR3nt: TGCGCCAGCAGCTCAGCGGGGGGGCTTAATGAGCAGTTCTTC
CDR3aa: CASSSAGGLNEQFF
j_gene: TRBJ2-1
v_gene: TRBV5-1
abundance: NA
d_gene: TRBD2

CDR3nt: TGTGCCAGCAGTGATTTTCCGCAGAGGTCCAGCACAGATACGCAGTATTTT
CDR3aa: CASSDFPQRSSTDTQYF
j_gene: TRBJ2-3
v_gene: TRBV6-1
abundance: once
d_gene: NA

CDR3nt: TGTGCCAGCAGTTACTCGAGCGGGAGGGTCACAGATACGCAGTATTTT
CDR3aa: CASSYSSGRVTDTQYF
j_gene: TRBJ2-3
v_gene: TRBV6-5
abundance: NA
d_gene: TRBD2

CDR3nt: TGTGCCAGCAGCGTATCGAGTTTGGACGGGGAGCTGTTTTTT
CDR3aa: CASSVSSLDGELFF
j_gene: TRBJ2-2
v_gene: TRBV9
abundance: once
d_gene: NA

CDR3nt: TGTGCCAGCAGGTCCGGGACAGAGGTTTCACCCCTCCACTTT
CDR3aa: CASRSGTEVSPLHF
j_gene: TRBJ1-6
v_gene: TRBV2
abundance: NA
d_gene: TRBD1